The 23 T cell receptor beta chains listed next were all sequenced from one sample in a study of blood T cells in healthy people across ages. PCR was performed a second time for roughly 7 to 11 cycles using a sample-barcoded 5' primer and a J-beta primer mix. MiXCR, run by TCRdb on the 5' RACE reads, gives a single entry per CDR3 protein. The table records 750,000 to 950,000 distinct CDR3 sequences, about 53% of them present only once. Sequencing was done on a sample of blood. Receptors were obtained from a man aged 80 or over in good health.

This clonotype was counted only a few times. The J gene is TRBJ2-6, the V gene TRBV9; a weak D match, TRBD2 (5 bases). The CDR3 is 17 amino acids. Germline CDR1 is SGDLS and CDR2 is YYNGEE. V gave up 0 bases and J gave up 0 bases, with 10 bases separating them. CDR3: CASSVGGQISGANVLTF. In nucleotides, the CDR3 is TGTGCCAGCAGCGTAGGAGGGCAGATCTCTGGGGCCAACGTCCTGACTTTC.

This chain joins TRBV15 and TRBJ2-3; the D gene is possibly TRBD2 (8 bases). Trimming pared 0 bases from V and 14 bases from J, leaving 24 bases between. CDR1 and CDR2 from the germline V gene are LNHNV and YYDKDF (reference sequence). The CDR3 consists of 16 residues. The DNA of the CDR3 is TGTGCCACCAGCAGAGAAGCGGGAGTGGGGGACAGATACGCGTATTTT. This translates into CATSREAGVGDRYAYF.

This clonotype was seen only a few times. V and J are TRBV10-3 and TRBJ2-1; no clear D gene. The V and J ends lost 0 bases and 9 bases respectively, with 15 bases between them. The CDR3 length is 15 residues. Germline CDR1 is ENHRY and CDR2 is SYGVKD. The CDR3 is CAISESMVSGSEQFF. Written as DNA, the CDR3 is TGTGCCATCAGTGAGTCGATGGTTAGTGGCAGTGAGCAGTTCTTC.

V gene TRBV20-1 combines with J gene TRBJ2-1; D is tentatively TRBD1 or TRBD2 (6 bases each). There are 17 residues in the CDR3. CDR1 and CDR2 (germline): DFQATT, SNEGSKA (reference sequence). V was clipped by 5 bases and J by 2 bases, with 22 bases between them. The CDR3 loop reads CSAGGQGRLGAYNEQFF. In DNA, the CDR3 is TGCAGTGCTGGGGGGCAGGGCCGCCTTGGGGCCTACAATGAGCAGTTCTTC.

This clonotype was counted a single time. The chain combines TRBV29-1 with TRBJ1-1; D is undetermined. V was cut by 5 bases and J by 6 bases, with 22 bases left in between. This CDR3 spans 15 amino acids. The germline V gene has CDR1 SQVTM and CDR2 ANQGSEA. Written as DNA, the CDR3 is TGCAGCGTTTTTCGATCGGGATTTTTTAACCCTGAAGCTTTCTTT. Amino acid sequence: CSVFRSGFFNPEAFF.

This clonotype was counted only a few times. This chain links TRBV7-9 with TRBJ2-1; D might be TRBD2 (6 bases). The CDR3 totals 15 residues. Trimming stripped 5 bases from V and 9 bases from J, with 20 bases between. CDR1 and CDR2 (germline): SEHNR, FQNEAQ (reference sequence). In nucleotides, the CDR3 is TGTGCCAGCAGCCTACGGGAGCTTCAAGCCGTTGAGCAGTTCTTC. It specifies CASSLRELQAVEQFF.

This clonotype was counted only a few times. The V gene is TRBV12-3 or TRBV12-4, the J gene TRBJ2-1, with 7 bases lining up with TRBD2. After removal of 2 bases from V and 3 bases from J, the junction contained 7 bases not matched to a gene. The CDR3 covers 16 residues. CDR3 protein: CASSLWGGTGYNEQFF. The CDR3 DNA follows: TGTGCCAGCAGTTTATGGGGGGGAACGGGCTACAATGAGCAGTTCTTC.

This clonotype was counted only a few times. The CDR3 sequence is CASRRQGVTDTQYF. The CDR3 nucleotides read TGTGCCAGCAGACGACAGGGGGTCACAGATACGCAGTATTTT. V and J are TRBV12-3 or TRBV12-4 and TRBJ2-3; 9 bases are a match to TRBD1. V shed 6 bases, J shed 2 bases, and the junction held 3 bases outside the gene matches. This CDR3 region has 14 residues.

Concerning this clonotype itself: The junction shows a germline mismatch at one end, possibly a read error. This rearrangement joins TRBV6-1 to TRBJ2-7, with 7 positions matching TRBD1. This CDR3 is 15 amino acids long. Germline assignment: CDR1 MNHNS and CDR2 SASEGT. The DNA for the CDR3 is TGTGCCAGTAGTGAAGCAGAAACAGGGGTCTACGAGCAGTACTTC. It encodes CASSEAETGVYEQYF.

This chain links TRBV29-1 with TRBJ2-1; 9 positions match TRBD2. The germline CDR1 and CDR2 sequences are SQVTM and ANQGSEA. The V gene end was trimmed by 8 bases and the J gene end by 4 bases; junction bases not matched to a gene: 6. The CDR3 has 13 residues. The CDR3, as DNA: TGCAGCCAAGGTAGCGGGAGTTACAATGAGCAGTTCTTC. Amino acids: CSQGSGSYNEQFF.

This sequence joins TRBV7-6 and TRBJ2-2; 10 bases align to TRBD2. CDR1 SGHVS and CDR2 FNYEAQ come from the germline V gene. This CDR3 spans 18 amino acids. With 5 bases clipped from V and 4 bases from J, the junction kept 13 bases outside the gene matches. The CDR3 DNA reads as TGTGCCAGCAGCGCCCGGCAGGCTAGCGGGAGTCGCACCGGGGAGCTGTTTTTT. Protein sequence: CASSARQASGSRTGELFF. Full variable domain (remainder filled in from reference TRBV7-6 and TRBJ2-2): GAGVSQSPRYKVTKRGQDVALRCDPISGHVSLYWYRQALGQGPEFLTYFNYEAQQDKSGLPNDRFSAERPEGSISTLTIQRTEQRDSAMYRCASSARQASGSRTGELFFGEGSRLTVL.

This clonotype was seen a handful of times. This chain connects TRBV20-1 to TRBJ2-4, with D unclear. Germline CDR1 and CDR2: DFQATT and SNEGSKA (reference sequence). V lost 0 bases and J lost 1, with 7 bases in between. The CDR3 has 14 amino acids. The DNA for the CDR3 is TGCAGTGCTAGAGATCGCAGTGCCAAAAACATTCAGTACTTC. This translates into CSARDRSAKNIQYF.

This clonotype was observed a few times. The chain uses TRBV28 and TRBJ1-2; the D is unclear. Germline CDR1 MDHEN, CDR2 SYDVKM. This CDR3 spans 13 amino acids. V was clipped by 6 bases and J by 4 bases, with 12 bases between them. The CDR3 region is CASSPGLSYGYTF. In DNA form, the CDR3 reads TGTGCCAGCAGCCCCGGACTGAGCTATGGCTACACCTTC.

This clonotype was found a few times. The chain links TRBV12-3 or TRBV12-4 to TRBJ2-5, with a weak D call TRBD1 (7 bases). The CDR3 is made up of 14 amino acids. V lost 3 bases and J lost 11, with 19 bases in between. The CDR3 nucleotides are TGTGCCAGCAGTTTGAGACAGGGATATCGGGAGCAGTACTTC. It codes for CASSLRQGYREQYF.

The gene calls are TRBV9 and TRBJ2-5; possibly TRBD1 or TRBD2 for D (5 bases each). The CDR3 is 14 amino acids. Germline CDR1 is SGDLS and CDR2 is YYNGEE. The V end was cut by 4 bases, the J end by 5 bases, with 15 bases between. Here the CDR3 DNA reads TGTGCCAGCAGCCTGGGCCCTGAGGGGGAGACCCAGTACTTC. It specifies CASSLGPEGETQYF.

CDR3 residues: CASLESATKQYF. For the CDR3, the DNA is TGTGCCAGCCTCGAGTCGGCGACAAAGCAGTACTTC. The V call is TRBV6-1, the J call TRBJ2-4; D ambiguous. The V end was cut by 8 bases, the J end by 13 bases, with 18 bases between. The CDR3 has 12 amino acids. The germline gives CDR1 MNHNS, CDR2 SASEGT.

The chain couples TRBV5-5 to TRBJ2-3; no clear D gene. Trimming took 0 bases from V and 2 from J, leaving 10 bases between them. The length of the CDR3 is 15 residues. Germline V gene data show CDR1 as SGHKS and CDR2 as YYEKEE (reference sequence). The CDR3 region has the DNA TGTGCCAGCAGCTTGGGGGAAGCTTCCACAGATACGCAGTATTTT. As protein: CASSLGEASTDTQYF.

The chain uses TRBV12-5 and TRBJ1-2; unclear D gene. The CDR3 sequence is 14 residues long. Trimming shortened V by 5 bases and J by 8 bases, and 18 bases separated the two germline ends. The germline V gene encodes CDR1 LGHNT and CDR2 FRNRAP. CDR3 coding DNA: TGTGCTAGTGGTGTACCAGGCGGCCCGAGGGGCTACACCTTC. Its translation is CASGVPGGPRGYTF. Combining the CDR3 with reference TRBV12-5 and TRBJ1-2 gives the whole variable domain DARVTQTPRHKVTEMGQEVTMRCQPILGHNTVFWYRQTMMQGLELLAYFRNRAPLDDSGMPKDRFSAEMPDATLATLKIQPSEPRDSAVYFCASGVPGGPRGYTFGSGTRLTVV.

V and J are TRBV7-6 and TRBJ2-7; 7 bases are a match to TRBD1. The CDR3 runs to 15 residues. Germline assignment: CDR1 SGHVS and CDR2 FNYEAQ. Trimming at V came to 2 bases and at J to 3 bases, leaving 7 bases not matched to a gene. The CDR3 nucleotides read TGTGCCAGCAGCTTAAGGGCCGGGACAGACTACGAGCAGTACTTC. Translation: CASSLRAGTDYEQYF. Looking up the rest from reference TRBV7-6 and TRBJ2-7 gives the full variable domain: GAGVSQSPRYKVTKRGQDVALRCDPISGHVSLYWYRQALGQGPEFLTYFNYEAQQDKSGLPNDRFSAERPEGSISTLTIQRTEQRDSAMYRCASSLRAGTDYEQYFGPGTRLTVT.

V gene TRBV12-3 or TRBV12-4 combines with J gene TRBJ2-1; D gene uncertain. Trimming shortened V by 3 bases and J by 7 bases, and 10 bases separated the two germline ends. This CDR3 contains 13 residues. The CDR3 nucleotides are TGTGCCAGCAGTTTCCAGTCATGGAATGAGCAGTTCTTC. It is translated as CASSFQSWNEQFF.

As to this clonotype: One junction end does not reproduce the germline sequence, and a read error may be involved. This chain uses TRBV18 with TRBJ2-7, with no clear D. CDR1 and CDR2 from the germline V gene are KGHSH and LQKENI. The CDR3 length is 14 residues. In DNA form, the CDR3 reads TGTGCCAGCTCACCACCGGGCAGATCCTACAAGCAGTACTTC. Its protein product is CASSPPGRSYKQYF.

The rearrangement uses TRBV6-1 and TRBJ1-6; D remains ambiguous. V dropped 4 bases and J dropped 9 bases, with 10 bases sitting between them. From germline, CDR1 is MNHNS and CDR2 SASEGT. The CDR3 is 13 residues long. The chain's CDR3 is CASSGIQSSPLHF. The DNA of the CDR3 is TGTGCCAGCAGTGGGATCCAAAGTTCACCCCTCCACTTT.

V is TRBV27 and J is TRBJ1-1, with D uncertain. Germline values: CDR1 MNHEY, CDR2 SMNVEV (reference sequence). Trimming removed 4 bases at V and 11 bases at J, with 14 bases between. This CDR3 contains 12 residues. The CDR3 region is CASSSFPLRAFF. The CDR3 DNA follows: TGTGCCAGCAGTTCGTTTCCCTTGAGGGCTTTCTTT.